One T cell receptor beta chain is described in this entry. This receptor's antigen is unknown. Per-nucleotide qualities are absent, and no much larger clonotype sits a single base away. The data were obtained in a study of human T cells and chemical hapten exposure (dated by TCRdb to the early 2020s). Study-level background: For sensitization, 2% DPC in acetone was applied to a roughly 2 cm by roughly 2 cm area of upper inner arm skin. Patients additionally received weekly therapeutic DPC doses to the scalp throughout the roughly 24-week study period. Patch testing was performed on the upper back with Finn chambers containing 0.01% DPC, and the patch tests were scored after 6 days according to International Contact Dermatitis Research Group standards. Alopecia areata with under or over 50% scalp involvement, alopecia totalis and alopecia universalis were represented in the patient cohort, which was mostly female. Libraries were pooled for sequencing, and variation in per-sample TCR yields was attributed mainly to small differences in library volumes within the pool. In alopecia patients, the study followed how the peripheral blood TCR repertoire changed in vivo over primary and secondary sensitization to diphenylcyclopropenone (DPC), a hapten. Patient blood was sampled pre-sensitization (week 0) and at 2, 6 and about 24 weeks after DPC sensitization. For TCR sequencing, blood came from twenty-nine alopecia patients at anywhere from one to four time points (pre-sensitization, 2, 6 and 24 weeks). What the work shows at the level of the full study, not this receptor alone: After repeated subsampling, the strength of the expansion versus patch-test correlation and the threshold at which it became significant changed. Compared with pre-sensitization or healthy control sets, expanded TCRs formed significantly more large CDR3 similarity clusters, which is consistent with antigen-driven responses. The number of PT1 expanded TCRs positively correlated with patch test score, significant at thresholds 8, 16 and 32 but not 4. Alopecia, a presumed autoimmune disease, was present in all patients, so the immune response of the patients might differ from that of healthy individuals. DPC sensitization did not change how many TCRs were above 1 in 1000 frequency, and no evidence was found of alterations in global repertoire structure.

The CDR3 measures 14 amino acids from cysteine to phenylalanine. The read is trimmed to its CDR3 DNA, 42 bases read in frame from base 1. Taken from the germline V gene, the CDR1 and CDR2 loops are SGHRS and YFSETQ. Trimming leaves V shorter by 6 bases and J shorter by 3 bases, with the junction holding 9 bases beyond the gene matches. This specimen's time point label, interpreted: patch test 3, about 24 weeks after DPC sensitization. Per the publication, the treatment or condition label means: therapeutic diphenylcyclopropenone sensitization with weekly scalp DPC. At every patch-test visit, the blood draw took place before the patch test was put on. Eligible patients were aged 18 to 70, diagnosed with alopecia, deemed suitable for DPC therapy, and excluded if pregnant. Total RNA was isolated from unfractionated whole blood collected in Tempus Blood RNA tubes. Library preparation used RACE. TCRdb records NextSeq 500 as the sequencer. Library preparation attached unique molecular identifiers to individual cDNA molecules for quantitative, reproducible TCR counting. Both TCR alpha and TCR beta chains were sequenced from each blood RNA sample. The authors' analysis ran thus. A median of approximately 96,000 TCRs per sample was observed, with a range of roughly 20,000 to 700,000. V, J and CDR3 annotation of the TCR reads was carried out using the Decombinator software suite. To make PS versus PT1 abundance plots, every sample was subsampled to the same number of TCRs (28,000). TCRs were defined as expanded if absent before sensitization and observed at least eight times at the 2-week time point. The public reads were run again by TCRdb, first through fastp at Q25 and then through MiXCR, and only productive beta chains were kept. Rows matching on CDR3 protein sequence are summarized as one entry with the most common DNA and genes. The V and J calls were determined by TCRdb, not by the authors. In all, the sample holds about 190,000 distinct CDR3 sequences, and 20% to 25% of those were seen once. The top ten clonotypes cover about 2.5% of the sample.

The sample was whole blood, taken in connection with sensitization to the hapten diphenylcyclopropenone (DPC). The sequence joins TRBV5-1 to TRBJ2-7, with 7 bases in between that match TRBD1. The sequence came from a woman in her forties with alopecia areata. Some clones in this sample may be carry-over from other donors' samples. The CDR3 here reads CASNPDRSNYEQYF. The sequence in DNA is TGCGCCAGCAACCCGGACAGGAGTAACTACGAGCAGTACTTC.